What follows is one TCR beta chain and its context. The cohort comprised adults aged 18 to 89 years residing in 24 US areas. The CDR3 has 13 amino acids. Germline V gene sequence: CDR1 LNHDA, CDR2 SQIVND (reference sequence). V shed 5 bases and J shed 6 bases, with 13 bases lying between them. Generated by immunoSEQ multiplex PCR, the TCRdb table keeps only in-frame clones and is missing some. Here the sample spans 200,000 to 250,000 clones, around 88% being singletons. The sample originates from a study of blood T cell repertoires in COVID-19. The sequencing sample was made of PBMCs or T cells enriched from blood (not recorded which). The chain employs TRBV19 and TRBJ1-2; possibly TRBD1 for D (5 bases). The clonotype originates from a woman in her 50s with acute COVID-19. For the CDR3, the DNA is TGTGCCAGTAGTGGTTCCAGGGCCCATGGCTACACCTTC. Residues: CASSGSRAHGYTF.